This T cell receptor beta chain was recovered during a study of shared clonotypes between healthy human individuals (dated by TCRdb to the early 2020s). The study in broad terms: Two women and a few men aged 18 to 49 years were included in the cohort. For each donor, three plates each were used for CD4 naive and CD4 memory, two plates were used for CD8 naive, and one plate was used for CD8 memory. Between about 0.85 and 8.9 billion PBMCs per donor were obtained by leukapheresis. To estimate repertoire size and how much clonotypes are shared between individuals, the study performed deep sequencing of blood TCR repertoires from a handful of healthy adults. To increase sequencing depth and limit assay-specific biases, different laboratories used diverse techniques to prepare libraries and sequence TCR repertoires. The research as a whole found: Pairwise subsampling led to the expectation that sequencing depth would affect the degree of clonotype sharing among donors. Only blood was sampled, and tissue TCR repertoires likely differ from those in blood. When a few donors were compared, the shared fraction of clonotypes was around 5.1% for naive CD4, about 4% for naive CD8, 2% to 2.5% for memory CD4, and under 0.5% for memory CD8. Larger estimated clonotype richness was generally found for naive subsets than for memory subsets. Because the study included only a small number of donors, the genetic and exposure-history diversity represented was limited. Higher generation probabilities were observed for clonotypes shared by all four sorted-subset donors than for non-shared clonotypes. Rarefaction of sorted-subset datasets indicated incomplete sequencing despite the large sequencing depth.

V was cut back by 3 bases and J by 7 bases, leaving a gap of 15 bases between them. The CDR3 goes from the cysteine to the phenylalanine over 14 residues. The read is trimmed to its CDR3 DNA, 42 bases read in frame from base 1. CDR1 and CDR2 are read off the germline V gene as KGHSH and LQKENI. Using the deep immunoSEQ assay, multiplex PCR amplified TCR CDR3 regions from genomic DNA. Extracted genomic DNA from each cell subset was spread evenly across all wells of several immunoSEQ 96-well plates, with each plate serving as a replicate. For sorted subsets, 200 ng of genomic DNA, equivalent to around 31,000 T cell genomes, went into each replicate PCR. Purified libraries were measured with a Qubit 3.0 fluorometer, size-checked on a Bioanalyzer 2100, and measured again with the KAPA Library Quantification kit. Each immunoSEQ 96-well plate was sequenced on its own single-read 150-cycle Illumina NextSeq 550 flow cell. Concerning the study's data processing: Because the immunoSEQ output held only junctional sequences and lacked quality scores, the filtering could not match the filtering applied to full-length reads. To assign V/J genes and CDR3, sequences were annotated against IMGT germline references using PyIR, a Python wrapper for IgBLAST v1.9. Any read was removed if the V/J assignment was weak (E-value above 1e-6), the CDR3 was missing, or the read contained stop codons, out-of-frame junctions, or ambiguous translated residues. V3J clonotypes were defined by identical inferred V gene, J gene, and CDR3 amino acid sequence. Percentage overlap between repertoires was calculated by dividing the number of shared unique clonotypes by the size of the smaller repertoire. Repertoire richness was assessed with RTK rarefaction, the Chao1 estimator, and Recon v2.1 estimates of unobserved clonotypes. Generation probabilities for all TCRbeta clonotypes obtained by the gDNA method from a handful of donors were computed using OLGA. TCRdb holds this immuneACCESS table with in-frame rearrangements only. Some clones are missing; in checked studies, unresolved V genes explain under half, and the rest has no known cause. Clone size and the V and J calls come from that table; the DNA yielded D and trimming. In this sample the table shows approximately 1,500,000 clones, around 97% of which occur a single time. The ten largest clones capture over 1% of the sample.

Donors were healthy HIV-negative adults with no recently reported acute infections or vaccinations. Every donor was a Caucasian adult residing in Nashville, Tennessee, USA. Magnetic negative selection was used to enrich CD4+ T cells, after which naive cells were positively selected on CD45RA and the negative fraction became the memory subset. After blood collection by leukapheresis, PBMCs were isolated using Ficoll-Histopaque density gradient centrifugation and then cryopreserved in the vapor phase of liquid nitrogen. Purity and quantity of every magnetically sorted T cell population were checked by analytical flow cytometry. From each sorted fraction, genomic DNA was isolated and quantified by UV absorbance on a Nanodrop 2000c. With respect to this clone: Which antigen it targets is not known. Base qualities are missing; no much larger clone stands one base away.

The chain couples TRBV18 to TRBJ1-1; TRBD1 is possibly the D segment (6 matching bases). The sequenced sample was naive CD4+ T cells sorted from blood. The sample's cell subset or site, from its label and the paper: CD45RA+ positively selected. The TCR was taken from a man in his thirties or forties in good health. The nucleotide sequence is given as TGTGCCAGCTCACCGATTCCAGGGGAGGGTGAAGCTTTCTTT. The encoded protein is CASSPIPGEGEAFF. Reference TRBV18 and TRBJ1-1 proteins supply the regions before and after the CDR3; the full variable domain is: NAGVMQNPRHLVRRRGQEARLRCSPMKGHSHVYWYRQLPEEGLKFMVYLQKENIIDESGMPKERFSAEFPKEGPSILRIQQVVRGDSAAYFCASSPIPGEGEAFFGQGTRLTVV.